Listed below are T cell receptor beta chains from one sample, sequenced in a study of vaccination and CD4 T cells after COVID-19. These receptors are not linked to any known antigen. A single record per CDR3 protein comes from TCRdb applying MiXCR to the PCR reads. This table holds just under 20,000 distinct CDR3 sequences, about 61% found once. Material: CD4+ T cells from blood, cultured in vitro. The receptors were gathered from a human donor who had recovered from COVID-19. Each CDR3 is given with its conserved first and last residue. D genes are given only for firm matches. Clone size appears in some rows only: once, few, many, or a class for an expanded clone.

TRBJ2-5 TRBD2 NA TRBV7-2 CASSLAARGGRETQYF TGTGCCAGCAGCTTAGCGGCGCGGGGGGGCCGCGAGACCCAGTACTTC
TRBJ2-3 NA NA TRBV27 CASSIGVNRADTQYF TGTGCCAGCAGTATCGGGGTAAATCGGGCAGATACGCAGTATTTT
TRBJ1-1 NA few TRBV7-9 CASSSTLGKGTEAFF NA
TRBJ1-2 NA NA TRBV7-9 CASSLGPNYGYTF TGTGCCAGCAGCTTGGGGCCTAACTATGGCTACACCTTC
TRBJ2-5 NA NA TRBV7-2 CASSLDLEETQYF TGTGCCAGCAGCTTAGATCTCGAAGAGACCCAGTACTTC
TRBJ2-3 NA few TRBV6-5 CASSYTAEEHADTQYF TGTGCCAGCAGTTATACGGCGGAGGAGCACGCAGATACGCAGTATTTT
TRBJ2-7 TRBD2 once TRBV7-9 CAAAPKGGTSSHEQYF TGTGCAGCAGCCCCGAAAGGAGGGACTAGCTCCCACGAGCAGTACTTC
TRBJ2-5 NA NA TRBV7-2 CASSSRRGWETQYF TGTGCCAGCAGCTCCCGAAGGGGATGGGAGACCCAGTACTTC
TRBJ1-1 NA NA TRBV11-3 CASSLRDGNTEAFF TGTGCCAGCAGCTTGAGGGACGGGAACACTGAAGCTTTCTTT
TRBJ2-2 NA NA TRBV21-1 CASSNGVPDTGELFF TGTGCCAGCAGCAATGGTGTCCCCGACACCGGGGAGCTGTTTTTT
TRBJ2-5 TRBD1 NA TRBV11-3 CATQGDQETQYF TGTGCCACCCAGGGGGATCAAGAGACCCAGTACTTC
TRBJ2-7 TRBD2 NA TRBV20-1 CSATGTRGGEQYF TGCAGTGCTACCGGGACTAGAGGTGGCGAGCAGTACTTC
TRBJ2-1 TRBD1 NA TRBV20-1 CSAKTGSQDEQFF TGCAGTGCAAAGACAGGGTCCCAGGATGAGCAGTTCTTC
TRBJ2-2 TRBD2 NA TRBV7-3 CASSFTSGGLDTGELFF TGTGCCAGCAGCTTTACTAGCGGGGGGCTGGACACCGGGGAGCTGTTTTTT
TRBJ1-6 NA NA TRBV19 CASSIDSLRGSPLHF TGTGCCAGTAGTATAGATTCGTTAAGGGGGTCACCCCTCCACTTT
TRBJ2-7 TRBD1 once TRBV20-1 CSAGDSSYEQYF TGCAGTGCAGGGGACAGTTCCTACGAGCAGTACTTC
TRBJ1-6 TRBD1 NA TRBV5-4 CASSPGQGEYSPLHF TGTGCCAGCAGCCCCGGACAGGGGGAATATTCACCCCTCCACTTT
TRBJ1-4 TRBD1 NA TRBV20-1 CSASRDRGSEKLFF TGCAGTGCTAGTCGGGACAGGGGGAGTGAAAAACTGTTTTTT
TRBJ1-2 TRBD1 NA TRBV28 CASSLTDRNYGYTF TGTGCCAGCAGTTTAACGGACAGGAACTATGGCTACACCTTC
TRBJ2-1 TRBD2 once TRBV6-1 CASTRGSSYNEQFF TGTGCCAGCACTCGCGGGAGCTCCTACAATGAGCAGTTCTTC
TRBJ1-4 TRBD1 NA TRBV27 CASSGPGQQNEKLFF TGTGCCAGCAGTGGGCCGGGACAGCAGAATGAAAAACTGTTTTTT
TRBJ1-2 TRBD1 NA TRBV6-2/TRBV6-3 CASRPTGVGYTF TGTGCCAGCAGACCGACAGGGGTTGGCTACACCTTC
TRBJ1-1 NA few TRBV19 CASTPDSMNTEAFF TGTGCCAGTACTCCGGACAGCATGAACACTGAAGCTTTCTTT